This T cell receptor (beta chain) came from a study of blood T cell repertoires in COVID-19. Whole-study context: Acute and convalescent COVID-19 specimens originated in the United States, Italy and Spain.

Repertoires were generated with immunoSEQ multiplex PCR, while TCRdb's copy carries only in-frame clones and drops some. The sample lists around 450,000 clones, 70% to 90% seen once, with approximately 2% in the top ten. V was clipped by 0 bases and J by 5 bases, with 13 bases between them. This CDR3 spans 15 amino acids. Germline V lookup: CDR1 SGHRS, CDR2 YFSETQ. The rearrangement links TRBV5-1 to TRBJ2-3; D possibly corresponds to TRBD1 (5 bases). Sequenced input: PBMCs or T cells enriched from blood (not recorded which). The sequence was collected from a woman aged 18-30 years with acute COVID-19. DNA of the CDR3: TGCGCCAGCAGCTTGGAGGCAGGGCTAAGAGATACGCAGTATTTT. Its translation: CASSLEAGLRDTQYF.